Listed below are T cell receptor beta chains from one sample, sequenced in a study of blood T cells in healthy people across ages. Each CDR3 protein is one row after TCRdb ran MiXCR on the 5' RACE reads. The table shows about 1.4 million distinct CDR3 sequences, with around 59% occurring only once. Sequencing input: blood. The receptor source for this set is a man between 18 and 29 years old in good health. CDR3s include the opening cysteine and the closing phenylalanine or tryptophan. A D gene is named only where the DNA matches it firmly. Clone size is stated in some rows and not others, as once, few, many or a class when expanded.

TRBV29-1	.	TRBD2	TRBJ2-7	CSVGVPGLAGGLSSYEQYF	TGCAGCGTTGGGGTCCCGGGACTAGCGGGAGGATTGAGCTCCTACGAGCAGTACTTC
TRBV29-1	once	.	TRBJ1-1	CTGGRGQNTEAFF	TGCACGGGCGGTCGAGGACAGAACACTGAAGCTTTCTTT
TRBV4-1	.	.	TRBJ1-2	CASSPIELGAGGYTF	TGCGCCAGCAGCCCCATAGAATTGGGGGCGGGAGGCTACACCTTC
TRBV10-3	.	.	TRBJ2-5	CAISSGAPQETQYF	TGTGCCATCAGTTCAGGGGCCCCTCAAGAGACCCAGTACTTC
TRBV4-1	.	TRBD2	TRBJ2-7	CASSLPGGKDYEQYF	TGCGCCAGCAGCCTTCCGGGGGGGAAAGACTACGAGCAGTACTTC
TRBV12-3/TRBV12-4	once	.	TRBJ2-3	CASSAIVRDTQYF	TGTGCCAGCAGTGCAATCGTGCGGGATACGCAGTATTTT
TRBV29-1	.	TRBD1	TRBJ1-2	CSVDGDRVDGYTF	TGCAGCGTTGACGGGGACAGGGTAGATGGCTACACCTTC
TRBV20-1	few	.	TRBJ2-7	CSAPRGIATYEQYF	TGCAGTGCCCCTCGGGGGATAGCAACATACGAGCAGTACTTC
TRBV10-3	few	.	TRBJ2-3	CAISDRGFTDTQYF	TGTGCCATCAGTGATAGGGGCTTCACAGATACGCAGTATTTT
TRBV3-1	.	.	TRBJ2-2	CASSQVLGTGELFF	TGTGCCAGCAGCCAGGTATTAGGGACCGGGGAGCTGTTTTTT
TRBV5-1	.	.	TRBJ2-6	CASRGGTGTGANVLTF	TGCGCCAGTCGCGGCGGTACTGGGACTGGGGCCAACGTCCTGACTTTC
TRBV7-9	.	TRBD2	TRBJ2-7	CASSLRTSGIYEQYF	TGTGCCAGCAGCCTCCGGACTAGCGGAATTTACGAGCAGTACTTC
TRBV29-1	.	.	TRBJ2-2	CSVVGYNTGELFF	TGCAGCGTTGTAGGGTATAACACCGGGGAGCTGTTTTTT
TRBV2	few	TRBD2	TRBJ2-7	CASSELLAGGPYEQYF	TGTGCCAGCAGTGAGCTACTAGCGGGGGGCCCTTACGAGCAGTACTTC
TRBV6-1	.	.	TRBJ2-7	CASSEASAYEQYF	TGTGCCAGCAGTGAAGCTTCGGCCTACGAGCAGTACTTC
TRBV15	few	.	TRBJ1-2	CATSREVGGNYGYTF	TGTGCCACCAGCAGAGAGGTGGGAGGTAACTATGGCTACACCTTC
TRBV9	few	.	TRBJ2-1	CASSAQSSYNEQFF	TGTGCCAGCAGCGCACAGAGCTCCTACAATGAGCAGTTCTTC
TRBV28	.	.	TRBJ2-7	CASKAPSRANSPYEQYF	TGTGCCAGCAAAGCACCGTCCAGGGCAAATTCCCCCTACGAGCAGTACTTC
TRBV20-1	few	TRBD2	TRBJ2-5	CSARQARDYKETQYF	TGCAGTGCTAGACAAGCCCGGGACTACAAAGAGACCCAGTACTTC
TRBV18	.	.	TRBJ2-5	CASSPGNTNQETQYF	TGTGCCAGCTCACCAGGAAACACCAACCAAGAGACCCAGTACTTC
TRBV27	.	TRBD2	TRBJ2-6	CASSQGTGGSTGSGANVLTF	TGTGCCAGCAGCCAAGGGACTGGCGGGAGTACGGGTTCTGGGGCCAACGTCCTGACTTTC
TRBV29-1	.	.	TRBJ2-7	CSFRPQQGYEQYF	TGCAGTTTCCGACCGCAGCAGGGGTACGAGCAGTACTTC
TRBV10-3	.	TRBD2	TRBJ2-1	CATSGTRGCSEQFF	TGTGCCACCTCCGGGACTAGGGGCTGCAGTGAGCAGTTCTTC
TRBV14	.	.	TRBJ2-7	CASSPHRRDEQYF	TGTGCCAGCAGCCCTCATCGACGGGACGAGCAGTACTTC
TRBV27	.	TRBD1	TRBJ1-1	CASNDRGREAFF	TGTGCCAGCAACGACAGGGGGCGAGAAGCTTTCTTT
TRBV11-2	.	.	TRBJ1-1	CASSFSSEAFF	TGTGCCAGCAGCTTTTCGTCTGAAGCTTTCTTT
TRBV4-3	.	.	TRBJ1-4	CASSDGAGPNEKLFF	TGCGCCAGCAGCGACGGAGCGGGACCAAATGAAAAACTGTTTTTT
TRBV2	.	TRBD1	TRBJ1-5	CASSEYGQGAGQPQHF	TGTGCCAGCAGCGAATACGGACAGGGGGCAGGACAGCCCCAGCATTTT
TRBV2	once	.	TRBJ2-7	CASSELSREQYF	TGTGCCAGCAGTGAGCTATCGCGGGAGCAGTACTTC
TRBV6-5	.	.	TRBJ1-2	CASSNQLGNYGYTF	TGTGCCAGCAGTAACCAATTGGGAAACTATGGCTACACCTTC
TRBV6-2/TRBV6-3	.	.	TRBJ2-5	CASRWDSLGEQYF	TGTGCCAGCAGGTGGGACTCCCTGGGTGAGCAGTACTTC
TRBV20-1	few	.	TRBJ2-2	CSANGDVDTGELFF	TGCAGTGCTAACGGGGACGTTGACACCGGGGAGCTGTTTTTT
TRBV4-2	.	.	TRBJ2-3	CASSQVSGAVVPNYITDTQYF	TGTGCCAGCAGCCAAGTTTCGGGGGCTGTCGTCCCCAACTACATCACAGATACGCAGTATTTT
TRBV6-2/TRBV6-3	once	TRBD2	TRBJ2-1	CASSPLAGNNEQFF	TGTGCCAGCAGTCCACTAGCGGGTAACAATGAGCAGTTCTTC
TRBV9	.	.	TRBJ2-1	CASSPPWGVDHNEQFF	TGTGCAAGCAGCCCGCCGTGGGGGGTGGATCACAATGAGCAGTTCTTC
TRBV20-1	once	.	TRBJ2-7	CSARMGSYEQYF	TGCAGTGCTCGAATGGGGTCCTACGAGCAGTACTTC
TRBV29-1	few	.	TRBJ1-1	CSVFGGNTEAFF	TGCAGCGTTTTCGGAGGGAACACTGAAGCTTTCTTT
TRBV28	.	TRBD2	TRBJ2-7	CASSLCVGLVCEQYF	TGTGCCAGCAGTTTATGCGTAGGACTAGTGTGCGAGCAGTACTTC
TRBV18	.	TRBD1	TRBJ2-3	CASSLRTGMADTQYF	TGTGCCAGCTCATTACGGACAGGAATGGCAGATACGCAGTATTTT
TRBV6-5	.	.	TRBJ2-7	CASSLGRLDYEQYF	TGTGCCAGCAGTCTTGGACGTTTGGACTACGAGCAGTACTTC
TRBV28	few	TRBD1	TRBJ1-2	CASRDRQGSSYGYTF	TGTGCCAGCAGGGACCGACAGGGAAGCTCCTATGGCTACACCTTC
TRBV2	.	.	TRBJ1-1	CATRWGGTEAFF	TGTGCCACCCGGTGGGGGGGCACTGAAGCTTTCTTT
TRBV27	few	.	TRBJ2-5	CASRRQTQETQYF	TGTGCCAGCAGACGACAAACCCAAGAGACCCAGTACTTC
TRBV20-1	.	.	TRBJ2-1	CSAGPGHEQFF	TGCAGTGCTGGTCCGGGGCATGAGCAGTTCTTC
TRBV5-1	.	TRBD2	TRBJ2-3	CASSPGLAERTDTQYF	TGCGCCAGCAGCCCGGGACTAGCGGAGCGCACAGATACGCAGTATTTT
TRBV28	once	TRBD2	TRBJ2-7	CASSPVSGRVYNEQYF	TGTGCCAGCAGTCCCGTTAGCGGGAGGGTCTACAATGAGCAGTACTTC
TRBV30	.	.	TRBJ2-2	CAWNVAAINTGELFF	TGTGCCTGGAATGTAGCTGCTATTAACACCGGGGAGCTGTTTTTT